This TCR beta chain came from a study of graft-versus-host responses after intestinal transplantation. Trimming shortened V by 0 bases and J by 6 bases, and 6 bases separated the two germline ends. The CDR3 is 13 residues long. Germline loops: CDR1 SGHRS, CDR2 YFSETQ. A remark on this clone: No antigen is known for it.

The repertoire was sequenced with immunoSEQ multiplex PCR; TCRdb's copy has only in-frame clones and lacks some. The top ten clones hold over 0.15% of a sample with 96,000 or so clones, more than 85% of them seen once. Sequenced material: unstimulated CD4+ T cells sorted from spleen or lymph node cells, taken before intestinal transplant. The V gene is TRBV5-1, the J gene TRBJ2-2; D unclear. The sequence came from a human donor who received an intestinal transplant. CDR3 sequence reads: CASSLVPAGELFF. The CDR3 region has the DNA TGCGCCAGCAGCTTGGTCCCCGCCGGGGAGCTGTTTTTT. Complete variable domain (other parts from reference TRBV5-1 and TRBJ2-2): KAGVTQTPRYLIKTRGQQVTLSCSPISGHRSVSWYQQTPGQGLQFLFEYFSETQRNKGNFPGRFSGRQFSNSRSEMNVSTLELGDSALYLCASSLVPAGELFFGEGSRLTVL.